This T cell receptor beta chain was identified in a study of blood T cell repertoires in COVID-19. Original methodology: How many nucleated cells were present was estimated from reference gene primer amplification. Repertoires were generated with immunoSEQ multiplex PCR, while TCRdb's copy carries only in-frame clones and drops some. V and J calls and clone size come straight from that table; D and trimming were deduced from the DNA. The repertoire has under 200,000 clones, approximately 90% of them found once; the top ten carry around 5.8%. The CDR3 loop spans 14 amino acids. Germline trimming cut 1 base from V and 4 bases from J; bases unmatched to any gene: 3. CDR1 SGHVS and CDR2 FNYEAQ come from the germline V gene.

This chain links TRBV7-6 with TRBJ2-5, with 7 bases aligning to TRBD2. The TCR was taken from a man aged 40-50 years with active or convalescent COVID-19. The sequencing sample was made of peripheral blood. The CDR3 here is CASSLVASGETQYF. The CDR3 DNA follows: TGTGCCAGCAGCTTAGTGGCTAGCGGAGAGACCCAGTACTTC.